A single sample is the source of the 21 T cell receptor beta chains below, sequenced in a study of cytomegalovirus exposure and HLA in healthy donors. The PCR had 60 Vbeta and 13 Jbeta primers. Generated by immunoSEQ multiplex PCR, the TCRdb table keeps only in-frame clones and is missing some. The data hold 120,000 to 150,000 clones, with approximately 71% observed a single time. Sequencing was carried out using PBMCs. The source of these receptors is a woman aged 50 to 65 in good health and CMV-seronegative.

The CDR3 region is CASSRLATGELFF. CDR3 coding DNA: TGTGCCAGCAGCCGACTAGCCACCGGGGAGCTGTTTTTT. The chain combines TRBV11-2 with TRBJ2-2; TRBD2 aligns across 7 bases. Germline trimming cut 5 bases from V and 4 bases from J; bases unmatched to any gene: 1. The CDR3 contains 13 residues. Germline loops: CDR1 SGHAT, CDR2 FQNNGV.

The chain couples TRBV6-4 to TRBJ2-7; 8 bases are shared with TRBD2. V lost 2 bases, J lost 2 bases, and 5 bases stayed unmatched. Germline CDR1 reads MRHNA; CDR2 reads SNTAGT. This CDR3 is 15 amino acids long. The CDR3 sequence: CASSDAGLGPYEQYF. The CDR3 DNA reads TGTGCCAGCAGTGACGCGGGACTAGGGCCCTACGAGCAGTACTTC.

The table lists this clone with a few counts. The rearrangement uses TRBV7-8 and TRBJ1-2; D gene unclear. Trimming took 2 bases from V and 7 from J, leaving 14 bases between them. The CDR3 spans 14 residues. CDR1 is SGHVS, CDR2 FQNEAQ, per germline. The chain's CDR3 is CASSLLGGASGYTF. The CDR3 nucleotides are TGTGCCAGCAGCTTATTGGGAGGAGCATCTGGCTACACCTTC.

In DNA, the CDR3 is TGTGCCAGTAAAAAAGGGGGAGGTTGGGGGGGCAGTGAGCAGTTCTTC. Its translation: CASKKGGGWGGSEQFF. The chain carries TRBV19 and TRBJ2-1, with D perhaps TRBD2 (7 bases). The V gene lost 7 bases and the J gene lost 9 bases, with 25 bases spanning the gap. CDR1 LNHDA and CDR2 SQIVND come from the germline V gene (reference sequence). This CDR3 comprises 16 residues.

The chain combines TRBV25-1 with TRBJ2-1; weak D call: TRBD2 (6 bases). Germline CDR1 and CDR2: MGHDK and SYGVNS. This CDR3 region has 18 residues. With 3 bases removed from V and 5 bases from J, the gap between germline ends came to 23 bases. The CDR3 region is CASSDHTSSATRNNEQFF. In DNA form, the CDR3 reads TGTGCCAGCAGTGACCACACCTCTAGCGCCACGAGGAACAATGAGCAGTTCTTC.

This chain uses TRBV18 with TRBJ2-3; 8 bases are a match to TRBD2. Germline V gene data show CDR1 as KGHSH and CDR2 as LQKENI. Unmatched junction bases numbered 8, after V lost 3 bases and J lost 3 bases. The CDR3 totals 16 residues. The CDR3: CASSPTSDPVTDTQYF. CDR3 sequence (DNA): TGTGCCAGCTCACCGACTAGCGACCCTGTTACAGATACGCAGTATTTT.

The V gene is TRBV5-1, the J gene TRBJ2-7; TRBD1 agrees at 7 bases. The CDR3 runs to 15 residues. Germline loops: CDR1 SGHRS, CDR2 YFSETQ. Trimming at V came to 1 base and at J to 0 bases, leaving 4 bases not matched to a gene. The CDR3 bases are TGCGCCAGCAGCTTGACAGGGGCCAACTCCTACGAGCAGTACTTC. Its protein product is CASSLTGANSYEQYF.

The chain combines TRBV18 with TRBJ1-6; D is perhaps TRBD1 (6 bases). Germline V lookup: CDR1 KGHSH, CDR2 LQKENI. The CDR3 has 14 amino acids. Trimming removed 2 bases at V and 8 bases at J, with 10 bases between. DNA of the CDR3: TGTGCCAGCTCACCAACAGGGTTTGATTCACCCCTCCACTTT. It specifies CASSPTGFDSPLHF. The variable domain in full, with the rest retrieved from reference TRBV18 and TRBJ1-6, is NAGVMQNPRHLVRRRGQEARLRCSPMKGHSHVYWYRQLPEEGLKFMVYLQKENIIDESGMPKERFSAEFPKEGPSILRIQQVVRGDSAAYFCASSPTGFDSPLHFGNGTRLTVT.

The chain employs TRBV2 and TRBJ1-5; the match to TRBD1 covers 9 bases. The CDR3 has 15 amino acids. With V trimmed by 8 bases and J by 4 bases, 9 bases remained unmatched. CDR1 is SNHLY and CDR2 is FYNNEI in the germline V gene. The CDR3 nucleotides read TGTGCCAGCGGGTGGGGACAGGGAATTAATCAGCCCCAGCATTTT. This translates into CASGWGQGINQPQHF. Filled out from reference TRBV2 and TRBJ1-5, the complete variable domain reads EPEVTQTPSHQVTQMGQEVILRCVPISNHLYFYWYRQILGQKVEFLVSFYNNEISEKSEIFDDQFSVERPDGSNFTLKIRSTKLEDSAMYFCASGWGQGINQPQHFGDGTRLSIL.

This clone has just a few counts. The chain joins TRBV4-3 to TRBJ2-7; D is unresolved. V lost 1 base and J lost 7, with 20 bases in between. The germline gives CDR1 LGHNA, CDR2 YSLEER. The CDR3 has 16 amino acids. This CDR3 reads CASSQVASLPPGEQYF. Written as DNA, the CDR3 is TGCGCCAGCAGCCAAGTGGCGTCCCTCCCACCGGGTGAGCAGTACTTC.

The V call is TRBV27, the J call TRBJ1-5; D might be TRBD1 (5 bases). V gave up 5 bases and J gave up 4 bases, with 9 bases separating them. Germline CDR1 is MNHEY and CDR2 is SMNVEV (reference sequence). The CDR3 totals 13 residues. The CDR3 loop is CASSTGRNQPQHF. DNA for the CDR3: TGTGCCAGCAGTACAGGCAGGAATCAGCCCCAGCATTTT.

The chain combines TRBV20-1 with TRBJ1-6; D unresolved. The CDR3 spans 11 residues. Deletions cut 6 bases from V and 10 bases from J, with 10 bases between. Germline CDR1 reads DFQATT; CDR2 reads SNEGSKA (reference sequence). The CDR3 here is CSASERSPLHF. CDR3 sequence (DNA): TGCAGTGCCTCGGAGAGGTCACCCCTCCACTTT.

The V and J genes are TRBV27 and TRBJ1-6; tentatively, D is TRBD1 (6 bases). Deletions cut 7 bases from V and 6 bases from J, with 19 bases between. CDR1 MNHEY and CDR2 SMNVEV come from the germline V gene (reference sequence). The CDR3 is 16 amino acids. The CDR3 nucleotides read TGTGCCAGCACTAACCACAGGGTGGTTAGTAATTCACCCCTCCACTTT. Residues: CASTNHRVVSNSPLHF.

This clone has just one count. The CDR3 coding sequence is TGTGCCAGCAGCACTCGACAGGGGGAAGGTCCACCCCTCCACTTT. It is translated as CASSTRQGEGPPLHF. V usage is TRBV4-2 and J usage is TRBJ1-6; TRBD1 agrees at 9 bases. The CDR3 consists of 15 residues. Germline assignment: CDR1 LGHNA and CDR2 YNFKEQ. The J segment lost 11 bases and the V segment lost 5 bases, leaving 10 bases of the junction unmatched.

The chain recombines TRBV6-6 with TRBJ2-3, with 7 positions matching TRBD2. Germline CDR1 is MNHNY and CDR2 is SVGAGI (reference sequence). This CDR3 has 15 residues. Trimming took 2 bases from V and 1 from J; bases not matched to a gene: 3. CDR3: CASSYGRARTDTQYF. The DNA for the CDR3 is TGTGCCAGCAGTTACGGGAGGGCCCGCACAGATACGCAGTATTTT.

V gene TRBV6-1 combines with J gene TRBJ2-7; 14 bases align to TRBD2. V shed 8 bases and J 6 bases; nucleotides not matched to a gene: 6. The CDR3 is 14 residues long. Germline CDR1 and CDR2: MNHNS and SASEGT. CDR3 loop: CASGETSGGAEQYF. The CDR3 nucleotides read TGTGCCAGCGGGGAGACTAGCGGGGGGGCCGAGCAGTACTTC.

The genes are TRBV30 and TRBJ2-2, with D tentatively TRBD2 (6 bases). The CDR3 spans 14 residues. The germline V gene encodes CDR1 GTSNPN and CDR2 SVGIG (reference sequence). Trimming removed 4 bases at V and 2 bases at J, with 11 bases between. CDR3 DNA: TGTGCCTGGAACGGGGGTACTAACACCGGGGAGCTGTTTTTT. It specifies CAWNGGTNTGELFF.

V is TRBV7-2 and J is TRBJ2-1, with TRBD2 matching 12 bases. This CDR3 spans 17 amino acids. The V gene's germline CDR1 is SGHTA and CDR2 FQGNSA. V shed 3 bases, J shed 9 bases, and the junction held 12 bases outside the gene matches. CDR3 nucleotides: TGTGCCAGCAGCTTTGAGCCTAGCGGGGGGGCCAGAGGTGAGCAGTTCTTC. Its protein is CASSFEPSGGARGEQFF.

The J gene is TRBJ2-2, the V gene TRBV28; D not certain. Germline CDR1 reads MDHEN; CDR2 reads SYDVKM. Deletions cut 8 bases from V and 0 bases from J, with 4 bases between. The CDR3 length is 12 residues. This CDR3 is CASDSNTGELFF. The DNA of the CDR3 is TGTGCCAGCGACTCGAACACCGGGGAGCTGTTTTTT.

This rearrangement joins TRBV18 to TRBJ2-7, with D unclear. V was clipped by 2 bases and J by 6 bases, with 11 bases between them. Germline values: CDR1 KGHSH, CDR2 LQKENI. The CDR3 has 13 residues. CDR3 region: CASSPVGVSEQYF. CDR3 DNA sequence: TGTGCCAGCTCACCAGTGGGCGTTAGCGAGCAGTACTTC.

This clone was counted ten times or more. CDR3: CASSLEQSYGYTF. CDR3 nucleotides: TGTGCCAGCAGCTTAGAACAAAGCTATGGCTACACCTTC. This rearrangement joins TRBV5-6 to TRBJ1-2; D gene ambiguous. Between the trimmed V and J ends, which lost 2 bases and 4 bases, there was a span of 9 bases. CDR1 and CDR2 from the germline V gene are SGHDT and YYEEEE. This CDR3 region has 13 residues.